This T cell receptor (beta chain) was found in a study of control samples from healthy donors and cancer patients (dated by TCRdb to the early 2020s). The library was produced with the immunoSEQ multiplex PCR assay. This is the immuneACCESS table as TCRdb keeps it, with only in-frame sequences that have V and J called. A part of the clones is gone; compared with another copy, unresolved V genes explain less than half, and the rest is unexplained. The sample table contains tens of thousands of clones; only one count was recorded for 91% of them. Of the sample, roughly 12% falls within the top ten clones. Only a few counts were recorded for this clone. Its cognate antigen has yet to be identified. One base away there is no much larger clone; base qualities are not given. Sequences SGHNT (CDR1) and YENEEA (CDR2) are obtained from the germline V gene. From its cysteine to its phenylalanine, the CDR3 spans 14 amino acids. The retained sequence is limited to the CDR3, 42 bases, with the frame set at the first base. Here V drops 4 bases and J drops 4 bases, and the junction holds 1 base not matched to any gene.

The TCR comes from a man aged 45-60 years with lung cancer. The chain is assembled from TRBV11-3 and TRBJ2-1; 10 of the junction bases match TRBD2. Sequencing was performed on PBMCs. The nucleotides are TGTGCCAGCAGCTCGGGACTAGCGTACAATGAGCAGTTCTTC. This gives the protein CASSSGLAYNEQFF.